These 9 T cell receptor beta chains were all obtained from the same sample, sequenced in a study of STAT3 mutations in large granular lymphocyte leukemia. The method was immunoSEQ multiplex PCR; TCRdb's version includes in-frame clones alone and lacks a portion of them. The repertoire holds about 42,000 clones, about 81% seen once, with less than 0.55% in the top ten. Their antigen targets remain unknown. General study results and limits: In T-cell large granular lymphocyte leukemia, about half of patients showed multiple immunodominant subclonotypes.

The sequenced material came from PBMCs. These receptors were taken from a human donor with T large granular lymphocyte leukemia. Some clones in this sample may be carry-over from other donors' samples.

The chain has TRBV28 and TRBJ1-2; maybe TRBD1 (5 bases). CDR3 length: 10 residues. The V end was cut by 7 bases, the J end by 8 bases, with 8 bases between. The germline CDR1 and CDR2 sequences are MDHEN and SYDVKM. The CDR3 region is CASKGRGYTF. CDR3 nucleotide sequence: TGTGCCAGCAAGGGGCGCGGCTACACCTTC.

The chain recombines TRBV28 with TRBJ1-3; 9 nucleotides align to TRBD1. With 6 bases clipped from V and 2 bases from J, the junction kept 5 bases outside the gene matches. The length of the CDR3 is 15 residues. Germline CDR1 is MDHEN and CDR2 is SYDVKM. Here the CDR3 reads CASRPGQGTGNTIYF. In DNA, the CDR3 is TGTGCCAGCAGACCGGGACAGGGCACTGGAAACACCATATATTTT. Filled out from reference TRBV28 and TRBJ1-3, the complete variable domain reads DVKVTQSSRYLVKRTGEKVFLECVQDMDHENMFWYRQDPGLGLRLIYFSYDVKMKEKGDIPEGYSVSREKKERFSLILESASTNQTSMYLCASRPGQGTGNTIYFGEGSWLTVV.

The rearrangement joins TRBV2 to TRBJ1-5; D is ambiguous. CDR3 length equals 14 residues. With 5 bases removed from V and 6 bases from J, the gap between germline ends came to 14 bases. The germline V gene has CDR1 SNHLY and CDR2 FYNNEI. The CDR3 reads CASSLWVVRQPQHF. The CDR3 DNA reads TGTGCCAGCAGTCTCTGGGTAGTCCGTCAGCCCCAGCATTTT. Full variable domain (remainder filled in from reference TRBV2 and TRBJ1-5): EPEVTQTPSHQVTQMGQEVILRCVPISNHLYFYWYRQILGQKVEFLVSFYNNEISEKSEIFDDQFSVERPDGSNFTLKIRSTKLEDSAMYFCASSLWVVRQPQHFGDGTRLSIL.

This clone was counted only a few times. V and J are TRBV9 and TRBJ2-5, with D tentatively TRBD2 (6 bases). Germline V CDR1 and CDR2: SGDLS, YYNGEE. V shed 0 bases and J shed 2 bases, with 11 bases lying between them. CDR3 size: 15 residues. CDR3: CASSVDPTSQETQYF. The DNA of the CDR3 is TGTGCCAGCAGCGTAGACCCGACTAGTCAAGAGACCCAGTACTTC. The full variable domain, with the rest looked up from reference TRBV9 and TRBJ2-5, is DSGVTQTPKHLITATGQRVTLRCSPRSGDLSVYWYQQSLDQGLQFLIQYYNGEERAKGNILERFSAQQFPDLHSELNLSSLELGDSALYFCASSVDPTSQETQYFGPGTRLLVL.

This chain uses TRBV18 with TRBJ1-2; D gene ambiguous. The germline V gene encodes CDR1 KGHSH and CDR2 LQKENI. V lost 2 bases, J lost 7 bases, and 14 bases lay in between. The CDR3 is 14 amino acids. CDR3 in amino acids: CASSPTDKQAGYTF. CDR3 coding DNA: TGTGCCAGCTCACCAACCGACAAGCAGGCTGGCTACACCTTC.

V usage is TRBV6-6 and J usage is TRBJ1-2; D not resolved. The V end was cut by 2 bases, the J end by 3 bases, with 7 bases between. There are 13 residues in the CDR3. CDR1 and CDR2 from the germline V gene are MNHNY and SVGAGI (reference sequence). The CDR3 reads CASSYQSDYGYTF. CDR3 DNA sequence: TGTGCCAGCAGTTACCAGTCCGACTATGGCTACACCTTC.

V and J are TRBV9 and TRBJ2-5, with D perhaps matching TRBD2 (5 bases). The germline V and J ends were trimmed by 0 bases and 2 bases, with 14 bases remaining between them. The CDR3 has 16 residues. The V gene's germline CDR1 is SGDLS and CDR2 YYNGEE. The CDR3 here is CASSVELGLRQETQYF. The CDR3 DNA follows: TGTGCCAGCAGCGTAGAACTTGGACTTCGGCAAGAGACCCAGTACTTC.

The V gene is TRBV5-4, the J gene TRBJ1-1; D call uncertain. V lost 0 bases and J lost 4, with 16 bases in between. The germline CDR1 and CDR2 sequences are SGHNT and YYREEE (reference sequence). The CDR3 consists of 16 residues. The CDR3 DNA reads as TGTGCCAGCAGCTTGGAGATTGGAGGAATGGTCACTGAAGCTTTCTTT. Its translation: CASSLEIGGMVTEAFF.

The rearrangement links TRBV18 to TRBJ2-4; D unresolved. V lost 2 bases to trimming and J lost 0 bases, with 8 bases between them. Looked up from germline, CDR1 is KGHSH and CDR2 is LQKENI. This CDR3 region has 15 residues. CDR3 protein: CASSPDLGAKNIQYF. The DNA for the CDR3 is TGTGCCAGCTCACCAGATCTAGGAGCCAAAAACATTCAGTACTTC.